The 22 T cell receptor beta chains presented below share a single source sample, sequenced in a study of T cell clonotyping in hematopoietic cell transplantation. Profiled with immunoSEQ multiplex PCR; TCRdb holds only in-frame clones, not every one. The data show roughly 6,000 clones, about 87% seen once. The input for sequencing was peripheral blood mononuclear cells, taken 100 days after allogeneic stem cell transplant. The source of these receptors is a female patient aged 40 to 55 who had an allogeneic stem cell transplant from a related donor, so the T cells may come from the graft donor. Some clones in this sample may be carry-over from other donors' samples.

The rearrangement joins TRBV11-3 to TRBJ1-4; D is ambiguous. The ends were cut back, 5 bases at V and 2 bases at J, with 12 bases in the middle. Germline V gene sequence: CDR1 SGHNT, CDR2 YENEEA. The CDR3 runs 15 residues. Here the CDR3 reads CASSPARGTNEKLFF. CDR3 sequence (DNA): TGTGCCAGCAGCCCCGCGAGAGGGACTAATGAAAAACTGTTTTTT. The whole variable domain, filled in from reference TRBV11-3 and TRBJ1-4, reads EAGVVQSPRYKIIEKKQPVAFWCNPISGHNTLYWYLQNLGQGPELLIRYENEEAVDDSQLPKDRFSAERLKGVDSTLKIQPAELGDSAVYLCASSPARGTNEKLFFGSGTQLSVL.

As DNA, the CDR3 is TGTGCCAGCAGACAGGACGGGCTTAGGGGCTACACCTTC. It translates to CASRQDGLRGYTF. The rearrangement links TRBV28 to TRBJ1-2; TRBD1 might be the D (5 bases). Trimming pared 6 bases from V and 8 bases from J, leaving 16 bases between. The germline V gene has CDR1 MDHEN and CDR2 SYDVKM. This CDR3 contains 13 residues.

The V and J genes are TRBV28 and TRBJ2-7; tentative D call: TRBD1 (5 bases). Germline V CDR1 and CDR2: MDHEN, SYDVKM. The CDR3 is made up of 13 amino acids. V was pared by 2 bases and J by 6 bases, with 11 bases between. The CDR3 DNA follows: TGTGCCAGCAGTTTACCCCAAGGGGTCGAGCAGTACTTC. It is translated as CASSLPQGVEQYF.

This clone has a single count. The rearrangement links TRBV2 to TRBJ1-5; D uncertain. Trimming left V 7 bases short and J 3 bases short, with 10 bases between. Germline loops: CDR1 SNHLY, CDR2 FYNNEI. The CDR3 covers 13 residues. The CDR3, as DNA: TGTGCCAGCAAACAGATTATCAATCAGCCCCAGCATTTT. It codes for CASKQIINQPQHF. The full variable domain, rest sourced from reference TRBV2 and TRBJ1-5, is EPEVTQTPSHQVTQMGQEVILRCVPISNHLYFYWYRQILGQKVEFLVSFYNNEISEKSEIFDDQFSVERPDGSNFTLKIRSTKLEDSAMYFCASKQIINQPQHFGDGTRLSIL.

The V call is TRBV11-2, the J call TRBJ2-7; 7 bases agree with TRBD1. The CDR3 loop spans 15 amino acids. Trimming took 6 bases from V and 4 from J; bases not matched to a gene: 12. Germline-derived CDR1 and CDR2 are SGHAT and FQNNGV. The CDR3 DNA sequence: TGTGCCAGCAGACGAGACAGGGACCGCAAGTACGAGCAGTACTTC. It specifies CASRRDRDRKYEQYF.

CDR3 protein: CASRGGTLSTDTQYF. The CDR3 DNA reads TGCGCCAGCAGAGGCGGCACCCTTAGCACAGATACGCAGTATTTT. The rearrangement uses TRBV5-1 and TRBJ2-3; D remains ambiguous. Germline-derived CDR1 and CDR2 are SGHRS and YFSETQ. Trimming pared 5 bases from V and 0 bases from J, leaving 13 bases between. The CDR3 contains 15 residues.

The table lists this clone with a count of one. J is TRBJ2-1 and V is TRBV7-2; D possibly corresponds to TRBD2 (6 bases). The CDR3 extends over 13 amino acids. Germline CDR1 SGHTA, CDR2 FQGNSA. V was cut by 8 bases and J by 1 base, with 9 bases left in between. This CDR3 is CASLGTSYNEQFF. In DNA, the CDR3 is TGTGCCAGCTTGGGGACTTCCTACAATGAGCAGTTCTTC.

The chain couples TRBV4-1 to TRBJ2-6; no clear D gene. Trimming removed 0 bases from V and 4 bases from J, with 10 bases in between. The CDR3 has 16 residues. In germline, CDR1 is MGHRA, CDR2 YSYEKL. The CDR3 DNA reads as TGCGCCAGCAGCCAAGAGGATGCGACCGGGGCCAACGTCCTGACTTTC. This translates into CASSQEDATGANVLTF.

The rearrangement joins TRBV7-3 to TRBJ1-1; D is possibly TRBD1 (5 bases). The CDR3 length is 13 residues. V gave up 4 bases and J gave up 5 bases, with 11 bases separating them. Germline V gives CDR1 SGHTA, CDR2 FQGTGA. The CDR3 DNA reads TGTGCCAGCAGCTCCCAGGGAAATACTGAAGCTTTCTTT. Its protein is CASSSQGNTEAFF.

The chain joins TRBV5-1 to TRBJ2-3; D unclear. This CDR3 spans 14 amino acids. The germline V and J ends were trimmed by 0 bases and 0 bases, with 5 bases remaining between them. Germline V gives CDR1 SGHRS, CDR2 YFSETQ. The CDR3 here is CASSLATSTDTQYF. The CDR3 DNA reads as TGCGCCAGCAGCTTGGCCACAAGCACAGATACGCAGTATTTT.

This clone was counted once. The chain carries TRBV20-1 and TRBJ2-1, with no clear D. The germline V gene has CDR1 DFQATT and CDR2 SNEGSKA (reference sequence). The CDR3 is made up of 11 amino acids. Trimming pared 0 bases from V and 10 bases from J, leaving 7 bases between. CDR3 protein: CSARERWEQFF. The DNA of the CDR3 is TGCAGTGCTAGAGAGCGGTGGGAGCAGTTCTTC.

The V gene is TRBV10-3, the J gene TRBJ1-1; no reliable D call. V lost 5 bases to trimming and J lost 0 bases, with 10 bases between them. Germline V gene lookup returns CDR1 ENHRY and CDR2 SYGVKD. The CDR3 runs 14 residues. CDR3 amino acids: CAISYRGMNTEAFF. CDR3 in DNA: TGTGCCATCAGTTACAGAGGGATGAACACTGAAGCTTTCTTT.

Regarding this clone: Likely a read error: the CDR3 ends without its conserved phenylalanine or tryptophan. Because the CDR3's place on the DNA is in doubt, the DNA is left out and the CDR3 is given as listed by TCRdb. V gene TRBV6-6 combines with J gene TRBJ1-4; the table assigns TRBD1, which was not confirmed against the DNA. The CDR3 region is 12 residues in length, termini included. The germline CDR1 and CDR2 sequences are MNHNY and SVGAGI (reference sequence). CDR3 in amino acids: CASSSRDREGFG.

This chain joins TRBV7-2 and TRBJ2-4, with 7 bases that match TRBD1. This CDR3 has 17 amino acids. V lost 5 bases to trimming and J lost 5 bases; unmatched junction nucleotides: 15. Germline lookup yields CDR1 SGHTA and CDR2 FQGNSA. The DNA of the CDR3 is TGTGCCAGCAGCCCCCCCGTGGGGAGACAGGGTGAAAACATTCAGTACTTC. Translating it yields CASSPPVGRQGENIQYF.

J is TRBJ1-2 and V is TRBV7-2; tentative D call: TRBD1 (6 bases). The V gene lost 5 bases and the J gene lost 1 base, with 11 bases spanning the gap. The CDR3 is 14 amino acids. Germline lookup yields CDR1 SGHTA and CDR2 FQGNSA. The DNA for the CDR3 is TGTGCCAGCAGCGTAGGAGGGGGTAACTATGGCTACACCTTC. Its translation is CASSVGGGNYGYTF. Full variable domain (missing parts from reference TRBV7-2 and TRBJ1-2): GAGVSQSPSNKVTEKGKDVELRCDPISGHTALYWYRQSLGQGLEFLIYFQGNSAPDKSGLPSDRFSAERTGGSVSTLTIQRTQQEDSAVYLCASSVGGGNYGYTFGSGTRLTVV.

The rearrangement links TRBV28 to TRBJ1-6, with D possibly matching TRBD1 (5 bases). Trimming removed 5 bases from V and 12 bases from J, with 14 bases in between. CDR3 size: 13 residues. Germline CDR1 MDHEN, CDR2 SYDVKM. The DNA of the CDR3 is TGTGCCAGCAGTCCACTTAGGGGCGAACCCCTCCACTTT. Translation gives CASSPLRGEPLHF.

The CDR3 is CASSQGQTQPQHF. In nucleotides, the CDR3 is TGTGCCAGCAGTCAGGGACAAACTCAGCCCCAGCATTTT. The chain carries TRBV6-5 and TRBJ1-5; D perhaps matches TRBD1 (6 bases). Trimming removed 5 bases at V and 6 bases at J, with 11 bases between. Germline CDR1 and CDR2: MNHEY and SVGAGI. The CDR3 has 13 amino acids.

The V call is TRBV27, the J call TRBJ1-2, with D perhaps TRBD1 (5 bases). The CDR3 consists of 12 residues. Germline assignment: CDR1 MNHEY and CDR2 SMNVEV (reference sequence). The V end lost 8 bases, the J end lost 0 bases, and 7 bases lay between the germline ends. CDR3 bases: TGTGCCAGCGGCAGGGCTAACTATGGCTACACCTTC. This sequence encodes CASGRANYGYTF.

The rearrangement joins TRBV7-2 to TRBJ2-7; 7 bases align to TRBD2. The CDR3 covers 16 residues. The trim removed 2 bases at V and 2 bases at J, leaving 9 bases unmatched. Per the germline V gene, CDR1 is SGHTA and CDR2 is FQGNSA. The CDR3 DNA follows: TGTGCCAGCAGCTTATCTACGCGGACTAGACCCTACGAGCAGTACTTC. Translating it yields CASSLSTRTRPYEQYF.

This chain uses TRBV27 with TRBJ2-7, with D uncertain. V shed 2 bases and J shed 0 bases, with 11 bases lying between them. The V gene's germline CDR1 is MNHEY and CDR2 SMNVEV (reference sequence). The CDR3 totals 15 residues. The DNA of the CDR3 is TGTGCCAGCAGTTTAGCTATTTGGGACTCCTACGAGCAGTACTTC. It yields the protein CASSLAIWDSYEQYF.

The J gene is TRBJ1-2, the V gene TRBV25-1, with 7 bases matching TRBD1. The length of the CDR3 is 16 residues. Germline assignment: CDR1 MGHDK and CDR2 SYGVNS. Trimming took 7 bases from V and 2 from J; bases not matched to a gene: 13. CDR3 sequence: CASTPGGGTANYGYTF. CDR3 nucleotides: TGTGCCAGCACTCCCGGGGGCGGGACAGCAAACTATGGCTACACCTTC.

This rearrangement joins TRBV11-2 to TRBJ2-1; D remains unclear. The CDR3 totals 13 residues. V lost 5 bases and J lost 0, with 5 bases in between. The germline CDR1 and CDR2 sequences are SGHAT and FQNNGV. The CDR3 loop reads CASSRGSYNEQFF. The CDR3 region has the DNA TGTGCCAGCAGCCGCGGCTCCTACAATGAGCAGTTCTTC.